This T cell receptor (beta chain) is drawn from a study of blood T cell repertoires in COVID-19 (dated by TCRdb to about 2020). At the level of the whole study: The collaborator samples originated in the United States, Italy and Spain and spanned the acute and convalescent phases of COVID-19. The material from the prospective study consisted of cDNA or gDNA derived from T cells, B-cell-depleted T cells, or PBMCs. Subjects who had been exposed to COVID-19, were actively infected with it, or had recovered from it provided the deeply sampled blood TCRbeta repertoires that made up the dataset. The repertoires were released in a freely available public database intended as a resource for research on the immune response to SARS-CoV-2. Samples came from the ongoing ImmuneRACE study (first 160 participants) plus 1,254 subjects from 6 global collaborators. Nearly every sample came with metadata listing a de-identified subject ID, COVID-19 status, age in years and sex. Where HLA class I and class II types were available, the types were taken from metadata supplied by the sample provider, not from assay-based typing.

Broad study findings and their caveats: The amount of clinical and demographic metadata varied by source and participant and was provided uncurated.

Sequences SNHLY (CDR1) and FYNNEI (CDR2) are obtained from the germline V gene. Trimming costs V 4 bases and J 7 bases, and their ends lie 20 bases apart. The CDR3 runs 15 amino acids, cysteine and phenylalanine included. The CDR3 DNA has 45 bases and is translated from base 1. Enrolling through a virtual design, the prospective study's participants ranged in age from about 18 to 89 years and lived across approximately 25 United States geographic areas. In the prospective study, cohorts were assigned on the basis of participant-reported clinical history obtained from a screening survey and a study questionnaire. Each participant in the prospective study had whole blood, serum and a nasopharyngeal or oropharyngeal swab collected by mobile phlebotomists. Over a roughly two-month period, participants in the prospective study had the option of providing additional blood draws and questionnaires. Before DNA extraction, prospective study blood samples were shipped either frozen or at room temperature.

Worth noting for this clone: This clone's antigen is unknown. Base-call qualities are not available, and no considerably larger clone is one nucleotide away.

The immunoSEQ Assay, a bias-controlled multiplex PCR, was used to amplify TCRbeta CDR3 regions from genomic DNA. As for the original processing: The number of nucleated cells in each sample was estimated by amplification of reference gene primers within the assay. Sequence reads were collapsed and filtered to measure the absolute abundance of every unique TCRbeta CDR3 rearrangement. Productive Simpson clonality was computed per sample as the square root of Simpson's diversity index over productive rearrangements. TCRdb stores this immuneACCESS table with in-frame sequences only. Part of the clones is absent; in the studies checked, under half of the shortfall reflects unresolved V genes, and no reason is known for the rest. V and J calls and clone size are given by that table; D and trimming were obtained from the DNA. This sample comprises approximately 140,000 clones, roughly 88% of them detected only once. The ten largest clones represent approximately 1.2% of the sample.

The receptor was derived from a young woman with acute COVID-19. The sample consisted of PBMCs or T cells enriched from blood (not recorded which). This sequence uses TRBV2 and TRBJ2-7; TRBD2 might be the D gene, on 6 matching bases. The sequence in DNA is TGTGCCAGCAGTGGGGTTTTGGGGGGTCGTGAGGAGCAGTACTTC. Its product reads: CASSGVLGGREEQYF.